This T cell receptor beta chain was sequenced during a study of CXCR3-negative and CXCR3-positive naive CD8 T cells (dated by TCRdb to the late 2010s). Turning to the overall study: In total, 120 million to 150 million TRB reads were obtained, corresponding to roughly 1.5 +/- 0.3 million reads per library. The TRBV-TRBJ cluster analysis covered naive subsets from 5 donors and memory cells from 3 donors. Data from fewer than 12 donors, pooled across two independent experiments, went into the diversity and physicochemical repertoire analyses.

The sequencer listed for this sample is NextSeq 550. The Human TCR Profiling Kit (MiLaboratory) was used to make UMI-labeled 5' RACE TRB cDNA libraries. The full amount of extracted RNA was used for cDNA synthesis, and the full amount of resulting cDNA was used for PCR amplification. Libraries were prepared in parallel using an identical number of PCR cycles. Per the source publication's procedure: MIGEC and MiXCR extracted about 53,000 +/- 10,000 unique UMI-labeled TRB cDNA molecules per library, requiring at least two reads per UMI. An average of around 40,000 +/- 10,000 functional in-frame TRB CDR3 nucleotide clonotypes without stop codons was found per library. After downsampling to 5000 UMI-labeled TRB molecules per sample, diversity metrics, including normalized Shannon-Wiener and Chao1, were computed in VDJtools. For the central five CDR3 residues, VDJtools calculated physicochemical properties weighted by clonotype size, namely interaction energy, strength, volume and Kidera factor 4. TCRdb reprocessed the public reads and reports one entry per CDR3 protein sequence, without DNA. The V and J calls, along with clone size, are taken from TCRdb and not from the paper's own processing. The sample table on file contains 75,000 to 90,000 distinct CDR3 sequences. The ten largest make up 0.62% of the sample.

CDR1 SGHVS and CDR2 FNYEAQ are derived from the germline V gene. Inclusive of the bounding cysteine and phenylalanine, the CDR3 is 15 residues long. No nucleotide data were recorded. For every CD8+ T cell subset, a few hundred thousand cells were flow-sorted straight into RLT lysis buffer, and each subset was sorted in triplicate. To keep memory contaminants out, a stringent definition of naive CD8+ T cells was applied: CD45RO-CCR7+CD27+CD95-. Using standard density gradient centrifugation, peripheral blood mononuclear cells were isolated from buffy coats. Naive CXCR3-negative and CXCR3-positive CD8+ T cells were flow-sorted on a FACSAria III. An RNeasy Mini Kit was used to extract total RNA from the sorted cells. The paper as a whole reports these results and caveats: Compared with CXCR3-negative naive cells, CXCR3-positive naive cells had TRB CDR3s with higher hydrophobicity (lower Kidera factor 4), lower energy, and higher strength and volume indices. Because surface CD5, which is linked to self-reactivity in mice, was comparable between the naive subsets, TCR interaction strength was also inferred from the physicochemical properties of TRB CDR3s. Naive CXCR3-negative and CXCR3-positive cells from the same donor showed similar TRBV-TRBJ usage, whereas memory cells showed distinct patterns. CXCR3 expression partially decreased after cryopreservation, so most assays used freshly isolated PBMCs. Both naive subsets had comparably high repertoire diversity, while memory CD8+ T cells had much lower repertoire diversity.

As to this clonotype: No antigen is known for it.

The receptor comes from a human donor in good health. Some clones in this sample may be carry-over from other donors' samples. This receptor chain uses TRBV7-6 and TRBJ2-1; as DNA is missing, the TRBD1 call by TCRdb cannot be tested. What was sequenced was naive CXCR3+ CD8+ T cells from blood. What the cell subset or site label conveys for this sample: CD45RO-CCR7+CD27+CD95- naive CD8+ T cells expressing CXCR3 (TNR3+). The CDR3 amino acid sequence is: CASSSPGQNYNEQFF.